Listed below are T cell receptor beta chains from one sample, sequenced in a study of blood T cell repertoires in COVID-19. Sequenced by immunoSEQ multiplex PCR; TCRdb stores in-frame clones only, minus some. The sample lists approximately 90,000 clones, approximately 83% occurring once. The sequenced sample was peripheral blood. These receptors originate from a man in his sixties with acute or convalescent COVID-19. Each CDR3 is given without its conserved first and last residue. Each record gives: V gene, J gene, D gene, CDR3 protein. The D gene is left open where the match is weak.

V gene: TRBV4-3
J gene: TRBJ1-2
D gene: .
CDR3 protein: ASSPETNYGYT

V gene: TRBV5-6
J gene: TRBJ2-4
D gene: .
CDR3 protein: ASSPRGSLAKNIQY

V gene: TRBV12-3/TRBV12-4
J gene: TRBJ2-7
D gene: TRBD1
CDR3 protein: ASSQGTGANQY

V gene: TRBV6-5
J gene: TRBJ1-1
D gene: .
CDR3 protein: ASSRRGTEAF

V gene: TRBV12-3/TRBV12-4
J gene: TRBJ2-5
D gene: TRBD2
CDR3 protein: ASSSGGDETQY

V gene: TRBV6-5
J gene: TRBJ1-4
D gene: TRBD1
CDR3 protein: ASRATGGLEKLF

V gene: TRBV5-1
J gene: TRBJ1-1
D gene: .
CDR3 protein: ASSFGVDSLGAF

V gene: TRBV19
J gene: TRBJ2-3
D gene: TRBD1
CDR3 protein: ASDRGRGSDTQY

V gene: TRBV3-1/TRBV3-2
J gene: TRBJ2-3
D gene: TRBD1
CDR3 protein: ASSRTGGLDTQY

V gene: TRBV30
J gene: TRBJ1-1
D gene: TRBD1
CDR3 protein: AWSVRPGGEAF

V gene: TRBV5-4
J gene: TRBJ1-1
D gene: .
CDR3 protein: ASSLDPGNTEAF

V gene: TRBV5-4
J gene: TRBJ2-2
D gene: TRBD1
CDR3 protein: ASSIQGVDTGELF

V gene: TRBV7-2
J gene: TRBJ2-2
D gene: TRBD2
CDR3 protein: ASSLGGLAGFGELF

V gene: TRBV7-2
J gene: TRBJ2-7
D gene: .
CDR3 protein: ASSLAGGSYEQY

V gene: TRBV19
J gene: TRBJ1-1
D gene: TRBD1
CDR3 protein: ASSIETGRTEAF

V gene: TRBV4-2
J gene: TRBJ1-2
D gene: TRBD1
CDR3 protein: ASSQDAGQINYGYT

V gene: TRBV5-1
J gene: TRBJ2-7
D gene: .
CDR3 protein: ASSPSPGTGV

V gene: TRBV10-3
J gene: TRBJ2-7
D gene: TRBD2
CDR3 protein: AIGGLAGGRTYEQY

V gene: TRBV7-2
J gene: TRBJ2-1
D gene: TRBD2
CDR3 protein: ASGGGGAYNEQF

V gene: TRBV5-1
J gene: TRBJ1-1
D gene: TRBD1
CDR3 protein: ASSITGQGGTEAF

V gene: TRBV20-1
J gene: TRBJ1-1
D gene: .
CDR3 protein: SASPGRVNTEAF

V gene: TRBV2
J gene: TRBJ1-1
D gene: .
CDR3 protein: ASTPNRVNTEAF

V gene: TRBV18
J gene: TRBJ2-7
D gene: .
CDR3 protein: ASSQERDSYEQY

V gene: TRBV5-1
J gene: TRBJ1-6
D gene: .
CDR3 protein: ASSLEVVAPSRSPLH

V gene: TRBV6-2/TRBV6-3
J gene: TRBJ1-2
D gene: .
CDR3 protein: ASSYLRDGGNYGYT

V gene: TRBV7-2
J gene: TRBJ2-7
D gene: .
CDR3 protein: ASSLVPREAYEQY

V gene: TRBV9
J gene: TRBJ2-2
D gene: TRBD1
CDR3 protein: ASSVHPGQLGHGPGELF

V gene: TRBV11-3
J gene: TRBJ2-7
D gene: TRBD2
CDR3 protein: ASSLGGGGGSYEQY

V gene: TRBV6-2/TRBV6-3
J gene: TRBJ1-5
D gene: TRBD1
CDR3 protein: ASSYGGGYSNQPQH

V gene: TRBV3-1/TRBV3-2
J gene: TRBJ2-6
D gene: .
CDR3 protein: ASSPTTSGANVLT

V gene: TRBV7-9
J gene: TRBJ1-5
D gene: .
CDR3 protein: ASSLEGVSNQPQH

V gene: TRBV6-5
J gene: TRBJ2-7
D gene: TRBD2
CDR3 protein: ASKAGTYYEQY

V gene: TRBV30
J gene: TRBJ1-3
D gene: TRBD1
CDR3 protein: AGDRRLGNTIY

V gene: TRBV4-1
J gene: TRBJ2-1
D gene: .
CDR3 protein: ASSQEWGLREEQF

V gene: TRBV5-6
J gene: TRBJ2-5
D gene: TRBD2
CDR3 protein: ASSPGLAGRETQY

V gene: TRBV12-3/TRBV12-4
J gene: TRBJ2-3
D gene: .
CDR3 protein: ASSPGHLVSQY

V gene: TRBV19
J gene: TRBJ1-1
D gene: .
CDR3 protein: ASSIGGFLNTEAF

V gene: TRBV29-1
J gene: TRBJ2-3
D gene: TRBD2
CDR3 protein: STHSGRSTDTQY

V gene: TRBV12-3/TRBV12-4
J gene: TRBJ1-2
D gene: .
CDR3 protein: ASTLGILDYT

V gene: TRBV3-1/TRBV3-2
J gene: TRBJ2-3
D gene: .
CDR3 protein: ASSSTDTQY

V gene: TRBV6-5
J gene: TRBJ1-5
D gene: .
CDR3 protein: ASSRDSNSNQPQH

V gene: TRBV9
J gene: TRBJ2-5
D gene: TRBD2
CDR3 protein: ASSVGTSGGQETQY

V gene: TRBV14
J gene: TRBJ2-7
D gene: .
CDR3 protein: ASSRTGSDLSYEQY

V gene: TRBV6-6
J gene: TRBJ1-5
D gene: TRBD1
CDR3 protein: ASSPGQGGNQPQH

V gene: TRBV6-1
J gene: TRBJ1-6
D gene: TRBD1
CDR3 protein: ASTNGQGGSPLH

V gene: TRBV7-8
J gene: TRBJ1-3
D gene: TRBD1
CDR3 protein: ASSRDRGDTIY

V gene: TRBV4-1
J gene: TRBJ2-5
D gene: .
CDR3 protein: ASSLWGVETQY

V gene: TRBV6-5
J gene: TRBJ2-7
D gene: .
CDR3 protein: ASSYLQLYEQY

V gene: TRBV4-3
J gene: TRBJ1-3
D gene: .
CDR3 protein: ASSQWTTGSGNTIY

V gene: TRBV5-6
J gene: TRBJ2-3
D gene: TRBD2
CDR3 protein: ASGEAGVNTDTQY

V gene: TRBV19
J gene: TRBJ1-3
D gene: TRBD1
CDR3 protein: ASSGTGILFSGNTIY

V gene: TRBV6-5
J gene: TRBJ2-7
D gene: TRBD1
CDR3 protein: ASSYSGQQTYEQY

V gene: TRBV2
J gene: TRBJ2-7
D gene: TRBD1
CDR3 protein: ASSRQGSGTYEQY

V gene: TRBV2
J gene: TRBJ1-5
D gene: TRBD1
CDR3 protein: ASSLRQGYQPQH